This TCR beta chain was retrieved from a study of blood T cell repertoires in COVID-19. The data were produced by immunoSEQ multiplex PCR, yet TCRdb's version contains in-frame clones alone and is incomplete. The sample lists around 55,000 clones, 70% to 90% occurring once. The sequenced sample was peripheral blood. This sequence originates from a human donor in a cohort sampled during active COVID-19.

CDR3 region: CASSKDLAGGRAGELFF. The CDR3 DNA reads TGTGCCAGCAGCAAAGATCTAGCGGGAGGTCGGGCCGGGGAGCTGTTTTTT. The chain couples TRBV21-1 to TRBJ2-2; the table's D call TRBD2 went unverified against the DNA. TRBV21-1 is given as a pseudogene. The length of the CDR3 is 17 residues.